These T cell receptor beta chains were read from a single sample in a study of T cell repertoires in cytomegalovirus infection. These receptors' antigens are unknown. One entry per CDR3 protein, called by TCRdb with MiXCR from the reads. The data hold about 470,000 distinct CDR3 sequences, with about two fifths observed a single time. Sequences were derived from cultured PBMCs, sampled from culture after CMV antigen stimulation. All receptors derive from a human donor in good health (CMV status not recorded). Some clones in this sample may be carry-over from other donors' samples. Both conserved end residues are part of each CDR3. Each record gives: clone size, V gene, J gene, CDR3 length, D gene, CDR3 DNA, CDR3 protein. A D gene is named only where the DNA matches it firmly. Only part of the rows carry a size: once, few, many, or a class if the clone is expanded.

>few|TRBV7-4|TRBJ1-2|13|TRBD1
TGTGCCAGCAGCTCGGGACAGGGGGCGAGCTACACCTTC
CASSSGQGASYTF
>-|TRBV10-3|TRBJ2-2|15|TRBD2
TGTGCCATCAGTGGGACTAGCGGGAGGCCCGGGGAGCTGTTTTTT
CAISGTSGRPGELFF
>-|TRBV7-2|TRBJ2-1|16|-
TGTGCCAGCAGCTTAGTATCGGGGCGCTCCTACAATGAGCAGTTCTTC
CASSLVSGRSYNEQFF
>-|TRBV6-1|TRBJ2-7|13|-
TGTGCCAGCAGCTGGACGGACTCCTACGAGCAGTACTTC
CASSWTDSYEQYF
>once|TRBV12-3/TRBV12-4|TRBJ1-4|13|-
TGTGCCAGCAGTCCAAACTCGGCTGAAAAACTGTTTTTT
CASSPNSAEKLFF
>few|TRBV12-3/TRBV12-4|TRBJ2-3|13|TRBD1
TGTGCCAGCAAACAGAACAGGGGGGATACGCAGTATTTT
CASKQNRGDTQYF
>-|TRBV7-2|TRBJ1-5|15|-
TGTGCCAGCAGCCAAACAGGGTTCGGGTATCAGCCCCAGCATTTT
CASSQTGFGYQPQHF
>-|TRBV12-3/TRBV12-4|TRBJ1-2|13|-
TGTGCCAGCAGGCGGGGGTTTAGCTATGGCTACACCTTC
CASRRGFSYGYTF
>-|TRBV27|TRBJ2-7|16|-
TGTGCCAGGACCTCGCGCAGCGGGGACAATGAGGACGAGCAGTACTTC
CARTSRSGDNEDEQYF
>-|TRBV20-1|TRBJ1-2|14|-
TGCAGTGCTACCCAGACAGGCAGGGTTTATGGCTACACCTTC
CSATQTGRVYGYTF
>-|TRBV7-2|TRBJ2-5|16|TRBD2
TGTGCCAGCAGCCCACTCCAGCGGGGCCCTCAAGAGACCCAGTACTTC
CASSPLQRGPQETQYF
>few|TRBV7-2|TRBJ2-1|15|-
TGTGCCAGCAGCGAAGGGGGCGGGAACTACAATGAGCAGTTCTTC
CASSEGGGNYNEQFF
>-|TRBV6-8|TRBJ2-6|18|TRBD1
TGTGCCAGCAAAAAACAATCAGGGGGCGCCCTCGTGGCCAACGTCCTGACTTTC
CASKKQSGGALVANVLTF
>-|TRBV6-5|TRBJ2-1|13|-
TGTGCCAGCAGTTTTAAAGGGTATGATGAGCAGTTCTTC
CASSFKGYDEQFF
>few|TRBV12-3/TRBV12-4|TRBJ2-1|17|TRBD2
TGTGCCAGCAGTTTAGGTGCGACTAGCGGTCCCTACAATGAGCAGTTCTTC
CASSLGATSGPYNEQFF
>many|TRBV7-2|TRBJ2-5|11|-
TGTGCCAGCAGCTTAGGACCTATTATATACTTC
CASSLGPIIYF
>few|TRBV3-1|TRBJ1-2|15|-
TGTGCCAGCAGCCGCGGGGGGGGCATTTCCTATGGCTACACCTTC
CASSRGGGISYGYTF
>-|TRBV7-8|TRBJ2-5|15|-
TGTGCCAGCAGCTTAACGGACGGGGGTAAAGAGACCCAGTACTTC
CASSLTDGGKETQYF
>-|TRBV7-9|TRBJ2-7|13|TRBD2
TGTGCCAGCAGCTCGATAGCGGGCGGCGAGCAGTACTTC
CASSSIAGGEQYF
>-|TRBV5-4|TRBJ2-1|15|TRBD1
TGTGCCAGCAGTATGGGGACCGGACAGGGTATTTTTCTGTTCTTC
CASSMGTGQGIFLFF
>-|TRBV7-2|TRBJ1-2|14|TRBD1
TGTGCCAGCAGCCCCGGGACAGGCCCCTGGGGCTACACCTTC
CASSPGTGPWGYTF
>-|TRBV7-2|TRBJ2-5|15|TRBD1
TGTGCCAGCAGCTCGACAGGGTATCTGGGAGAGACCCAGTACTTC
CASSSTGYLGETQYF
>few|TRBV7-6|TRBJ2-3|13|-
TGTGCCAGCAGCGTAGGCGTACCGGATACGCAGTATTTT
CASSVGVPDTQYF
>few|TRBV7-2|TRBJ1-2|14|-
TGTGCCAGCAGCTTAACGGACCGTGACTATGGCTACACCTTC
CASSLTDRDYGYTF
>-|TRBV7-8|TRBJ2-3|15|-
TGTGCCAGCGCCCTAGGGGTGGGGGTGGCGAGTACGCAGTATTTT
CASALGVGVASTQYF
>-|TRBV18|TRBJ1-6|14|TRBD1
TGTGCCAGCTCTCCAGGGGGTTGGAGTTCACCCCTCCACTTT
CASSPGGWSSPLHF
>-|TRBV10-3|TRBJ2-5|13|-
TGTGCCATCAGTGAGTCGACTCAGGAGACCCAGTACTTC
CAISESTQETQYF
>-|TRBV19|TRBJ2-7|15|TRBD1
TGTGCCAGTAGTATAGATCCCCGGGACAGCTACGAGCAGTACTTC
CASSIDPRDSYEQYF
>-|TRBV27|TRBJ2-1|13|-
TGTGCCAGCAGGGGGACTGTCTACAATGAGCAGTTCTTC
CASRGTVYNEQFF
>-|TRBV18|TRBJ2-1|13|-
TGTGCCAGCTCACCACTAGGCGACAGTGAACAGTTCTTC
CASSPLGDSEQFF
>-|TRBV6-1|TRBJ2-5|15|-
TGTGCCAGCAGAGAACATACTAGGCTAAGTGGGGCCCAGTACTTC
CASREHTRLSGAQYF
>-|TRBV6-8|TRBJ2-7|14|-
TGTGCCAGCATGGGAGCAGGGACGACCTACGAGCAGTACTTC
CASMGAGTTYEQYF
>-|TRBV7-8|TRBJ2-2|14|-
TGTGCCAGCAGCCCCTCACGTATCACCGGGGAGCTGTTTTTT
CASSPSRITGELFF
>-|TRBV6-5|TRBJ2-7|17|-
TGTGCCAGCAGTGGGAGGGGGGGGCCGGAGCAAAACTACGAGCAGTACTTC
CASSGRGGPEQNYEQYF
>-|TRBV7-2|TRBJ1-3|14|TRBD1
TGTGCCAGCAGCTTCGGCCAGGGGGGGTACACCATATATTTT
CASSFGQGGYTIYF
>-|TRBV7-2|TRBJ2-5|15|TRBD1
TGTGCCAGCAGCTTAGCTGGGGACAGGGTCGAGACCCAGTACTTC
CASSLAGDRVETQYF
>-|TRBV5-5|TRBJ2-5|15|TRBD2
TGTGCCAGCAGCTTGGCTTTAGCGGGACAAGAGACCCAGTACTTC
CASSLALAGQETQYF